The sequence of this TCR beta chain was determined in a study of blood T cell repertoires in COVID-19. CDR3 length equals 16 residues. Germline-derived CDR1 and CDR2 are SEHNR and FQNEAQ (reference sequence). The V end was cut by 4 bases, the J end by 8 bases, with 18 bases between. The assay was immunoSEQ multiplex PCR, and TCRdb's table has in-frame clones only and misses some. The sample holds 150,000 to 200,000 clones, just under 90% seen once. The sequence derives from a woman between 18 and 29 years old who had recovered from COVID-19. The sequenced sample consisted of peripheral blood. The chain carries TRBV7-9 and TRBJ1-6, with D uncertain. CDR3 sequence (DNA): TGTGCCAGCAGCTCTCCGGCAGGCGCCGTGGATTCACCCCTCCACTTT. Translating it yields CASSSPAGAVDSPLHF. Variable domain in full (rest from reference TRBV7-9 and TRBJ1-6): DTGVSQNPRHKITKRGQNVTFRCDPISEHNRLYWYRQTLGQGPEFLTYFQNEAQLEKSRLLSDRFSAERPKGSFSTLEIQRTEQGDSAMYLCASSSPAGAVDSPLHFGNGTRLTVT.